This TCR beta chain was found in a study of shared clonotypes between healthy human individuals. Study information: Three plates each covered CD4 naive and memory; CD8 naive two, CD8 memory one.

The assay was immunoSEQ multiplex PCR, and TCRdb's table has in-frame clones only and misses some. Of roughly 1,100,000 clones listed, approximately 68% were seen once; the top ten hold roughly 1.5%. About this clone: The antigen remains unidentified.

Study-wide results and limits: Inspection by rarefaction showed sorted-subset sequencing to be incomplete despite large depth. Across a few donors, naive CD4 shared 4.5% to 6%, naive CD8 approximately 3.5%, memory CD4 2% to 2.5%, memory CD8 0.35% to 0.5%.

Division of CD4+ cells produced a CD45RA+ naive subset and a CD45RA-negative memory subset. The CDR3 covers 16 residues. Germline CDR1 SGHNT, CDR2 YYREEE (reference sequence). J gave up 5 bases and V 3 bases, and 11 bases lay outside the gene matches. This receptor was identified in a man aged 18 to 35 in good health. The source material was memory CD4+ T cells sorted from blood. The subset is: CD45RA-negative fraction. The gene calls are TRBV5-4 and TRBJ2-5; 9 nucleotides agree with TRBD1. The CDR3 sequence: CASSWGQGGVQETQYF. The CDR3 nucleotides are TGTGCCAGCAGCTGGGGACAGGGTGGAGTGCAGGAGACCCAGTACTTC. Combining the CDR3 with reference TRBV5-4 and TRBJ2-5 gives the whole variable domain ETGVTQSPTHLIKTRGQQVTLRCSSQSGHNTVSWYQQALGQGPQFIFQYYREEENGRGNFPPRFSGLQFPNYSSELNVNALELDDSALYLCASSWGQGGVQETQYFGPGTRLLVL.